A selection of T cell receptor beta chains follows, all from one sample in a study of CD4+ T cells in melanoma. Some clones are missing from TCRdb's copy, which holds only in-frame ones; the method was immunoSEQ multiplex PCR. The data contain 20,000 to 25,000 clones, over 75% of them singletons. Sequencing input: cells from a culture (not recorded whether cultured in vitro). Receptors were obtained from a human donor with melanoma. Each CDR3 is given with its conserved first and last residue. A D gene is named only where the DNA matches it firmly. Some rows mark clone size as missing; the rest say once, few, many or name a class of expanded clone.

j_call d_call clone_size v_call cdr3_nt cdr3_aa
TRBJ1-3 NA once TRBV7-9 TGTGCCAGCAGCCCCCCCGGGGGCTCTGGAAACACCATATATTTT CASSPPGGSGNTIYF
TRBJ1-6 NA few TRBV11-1 TGTGCCAGCAACGGACAGTGGAATTCACCCCTCCACTTT CASNGQWNSPLHF
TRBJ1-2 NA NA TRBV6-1 TGTGCCAGCCGAGGGATAGACAGTGGAGTCTATGGCTACACCTTC CASRGIDSGVYGYTF
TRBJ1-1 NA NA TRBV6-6 TGTGCCAGCAGTGGAGGGACATCGGTTCGGCAAGCTTTCTTT CASSGGTSVRQAFF
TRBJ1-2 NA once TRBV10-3 TGTGCCATCAGACAGAACTATGGCTACACCTTC CAIRQNYGYTF
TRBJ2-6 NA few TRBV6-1 TGTGCCAGCAGTCATGCACAAAGTCGGGCCAACGTCCTGACTTTC CASSHAQSRANVLTF
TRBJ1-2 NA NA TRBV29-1 TGCAGCGCCGGTGTACAGTTCTATGGCTACACCTTC CSAGVQFYGYTF
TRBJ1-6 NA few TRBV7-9 TGTGCCAGCAGCATATTCAGGGGTACATATAATTCACCCCTCCACTTT CASSIFRGTYNSPLHF
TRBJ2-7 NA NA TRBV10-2 TGCGCCAGCAGTGACGGGCAGGTCCCACTCTACGAGCAGTACTTC CASSDGQVPLYEQYF
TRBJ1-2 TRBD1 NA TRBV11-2 TGTGCCAGCAGCTTAGGGCGGGGGACAGGGCGAACCTATGGCTACACCTTC CASSLGRGTGRTYGYTF
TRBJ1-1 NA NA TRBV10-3 TGTGCCATCAGTGAGTCCGCCACTGAAGCTTTCTTT CAISESATEAFF
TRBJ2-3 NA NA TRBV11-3 TGTGCCAGCAGCTTACCCGACAATACGCAGTATTTT CASSLPDNTQYF
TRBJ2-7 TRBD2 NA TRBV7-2 TGTGCCAGCAGAGCCCCCGGGGGGACCTACGAGCAGTACTTC CASRAPGGTYEQYF
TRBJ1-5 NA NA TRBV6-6 TGTGCCAGCAGGGACGAGGGGCATAGCAATCAGCCCCAGCATTTT CASRDEGHSNQPQHF
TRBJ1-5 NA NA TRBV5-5 TGTGCCAGCAGCTTGCAGGTCTCCATTAATCAGCCCCAGCATTTT CASSLQVSINQPQHF
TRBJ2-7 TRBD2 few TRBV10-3 TGTGCCATCAGTGAGACGGGGGGGCCGAGAACCTACGAGCAGTACTTC CAISETGGPRTYEQYF
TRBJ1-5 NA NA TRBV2 TGTGCCAGCAGTGAAGGCTTCTATCAGCCCCAGCATTTT CASSEGFYQPQHF
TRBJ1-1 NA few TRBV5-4 TGTGCCAGCAGCTTGGGAGACAGGCTAGGCACTGAAGCTTTCTTT CASSLGDRLGTEAFF
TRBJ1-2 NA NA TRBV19 TGTGCCAGTACATTATCCGGGAACTATGGCTACACCTTC CASTLSGNYGYTF
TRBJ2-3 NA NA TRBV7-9 TGTGCCAGCAGCTTAGACGAGTACAGCACAGATACGCAGTATTTT CASSLDEYSTDTQYF
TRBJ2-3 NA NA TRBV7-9 TGTGCCAGCAGCTTACCCGTGGGGGGGGCTGTCACAGATACGCAGTATTTT CASSLPVGGAVTDTQYF
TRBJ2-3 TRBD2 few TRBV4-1 TGCGCCAGCAGCCAGCGACTAGCGGGGGGGCAGAGCACAGATACGCAGTATTTT CASSQRLAGGQSTDTQYF
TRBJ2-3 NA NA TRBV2 TGTGCCAGCAAAACGCCCCCAGATACGCAGTATTTT CASKTPPDTQYF
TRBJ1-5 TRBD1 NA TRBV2 TGTGCCAGCAGTTCCGGGACAGTAAGCAATCAGCCCCAGCATTTT CASSSGTVSNQPQHF